These 4 T cell receptor beta chains were all obtained from the same sample, sequenced in a study of identical twins. TCRdb fed the 5' RACE reads into MiXCR, producing one record per CDR3 protein. This sample yields some 200,000 distinct CDR3 sequences, of which about 7.5% are seen a single time; less than 2% belongs to the top ten. These data also formed part of another study, on yellow fever vaccine responses in identical twins.

Sequencing input: memory (CD45RO+) T cells sorted from blood. The receptors stem from a woman younger than 30 in good health.

Only a few counts were recorded for this clonotype. The chain employs TRBV15 and TRBJ1-1, with unresolved D. V was shortened by 5 bases and J by 6 bases, with 16 bases between the two germline ends. The CDR3 has 14 amino acids. Germline V gene sequence: CDR1 LNHNV, CDR2 YYDKDF (reference sequence). CDR3 coding DNA: TGTGCCACCAGCGGGGTGGCGCTTGGCGCTGAAGCTTTCTTT. Its protein is CATSGVALGAEAFF.

This clonotype occurred many times. The chain is built from TRBV5-1 and TRBJ2-3; TRBD2 might be the D (6 bases). Per germline, CDR1 SGHRS and CDR2 YFSETQ. The CDR3 is 14 amino acids. V lost 0 bases and J 1 base, leaving 6 bases between the germline ends. The CDR3 DNA is TGCGCCAGCAGCTTGGAGCGGGGCACAGATACGCAGTATTTT. Amino acid sequence: CASSLERGTDTQYF.

This clonotype has at least ten counts. In DNA, the CDR3 is TGCAGTGCTAGAGTGGGGGGTGGCGAGCAGTTCTTC. Its protein is CSARVGGGEQFF. V is TRBV20-1 and J is TRBJ2-1; D is possibly TRBD2 (6 bases). This CDR3 contains 12 residues. Germline CDR1 and CDR2: DFQATT and SNEGSKA (reference sequence). The V end lost 1 base, the J end lost 10 bases, and 11 bases lay between the germline ends.

This clonotype was recorded at least ten times. This chain uses TRBV5-1 with TRBJ2-7; D is uncertain. This CDR3 region has 11 residues. The germline CDR1 and CDR2 sequences are SGHRS and YFSETQ. Deletions cut 4 bases from V and 3 bases from J, with 5 bases between. For the CDR3, the DNA is TGCGCCAGCAGCGACCGCTACGAGCAGTACTTC. It encodes CASSDRYEQYF. Variable domain in full (rest from reference TRBV5-1 and TRBJ2-7): KAGVTQTPRYLIKTRGQQVTLSCSPISGHRSVSWYQQTPGQGLQFLFEYFSETQRNKGNFPGRFSGRQFSNSRSEMNVSTLELGDSALYLCASSDRYEQYFGPGTRLTVT.